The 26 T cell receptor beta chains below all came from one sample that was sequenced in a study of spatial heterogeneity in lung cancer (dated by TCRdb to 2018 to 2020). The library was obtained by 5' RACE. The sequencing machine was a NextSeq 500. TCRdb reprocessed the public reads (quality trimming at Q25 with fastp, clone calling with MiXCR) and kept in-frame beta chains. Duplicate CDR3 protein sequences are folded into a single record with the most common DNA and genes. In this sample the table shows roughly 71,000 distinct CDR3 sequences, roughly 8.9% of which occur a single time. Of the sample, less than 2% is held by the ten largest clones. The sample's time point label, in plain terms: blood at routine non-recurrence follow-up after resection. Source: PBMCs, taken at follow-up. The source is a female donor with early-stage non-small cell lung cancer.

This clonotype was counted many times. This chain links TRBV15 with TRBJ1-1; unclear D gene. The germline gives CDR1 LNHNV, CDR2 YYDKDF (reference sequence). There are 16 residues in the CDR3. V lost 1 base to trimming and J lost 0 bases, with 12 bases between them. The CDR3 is CATSRGSVRMNTEAFF. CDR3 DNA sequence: TGTGCCACCAGCAGAGGGTCAGTACGGATGAACACTGAAGCTTTCTTT.

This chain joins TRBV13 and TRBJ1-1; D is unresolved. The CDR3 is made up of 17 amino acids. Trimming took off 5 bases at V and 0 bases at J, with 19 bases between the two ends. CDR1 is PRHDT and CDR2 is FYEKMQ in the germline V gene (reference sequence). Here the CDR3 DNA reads TGTGCCAGCAGCGCCCCGGCCGATAGGACGGTGAACACTGAAGCTTTCTTT. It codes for CASSAPADRTVNTEAFF.

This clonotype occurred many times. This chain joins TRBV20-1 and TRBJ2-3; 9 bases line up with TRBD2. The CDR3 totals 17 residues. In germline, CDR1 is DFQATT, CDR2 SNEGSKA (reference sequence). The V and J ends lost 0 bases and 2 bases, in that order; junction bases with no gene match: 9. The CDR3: CSARDLRRLAVTDTQYF. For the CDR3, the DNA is TGCAGTGCTAGAGATTTAAGGAGACTAGCGGTCACAGATACGCAGTATTTT.

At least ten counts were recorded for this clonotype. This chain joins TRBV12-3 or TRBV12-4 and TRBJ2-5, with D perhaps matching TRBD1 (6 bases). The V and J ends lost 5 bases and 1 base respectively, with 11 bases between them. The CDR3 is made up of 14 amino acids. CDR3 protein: CASSPQGLQETQYF. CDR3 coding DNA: TGTGCCAGCAGTCCCCAGGGGCTCCAAGAGACCCAGTACTTC.

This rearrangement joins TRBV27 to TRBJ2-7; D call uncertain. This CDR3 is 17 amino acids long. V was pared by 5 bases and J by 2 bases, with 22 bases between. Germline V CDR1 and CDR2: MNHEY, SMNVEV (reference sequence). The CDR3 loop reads CASSPIWTPARAYEQYF. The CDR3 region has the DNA TGTGCCAGCAGTCCCATCTGGACGCCAGCAAGAGCCTACGAGCAGTACTTC.

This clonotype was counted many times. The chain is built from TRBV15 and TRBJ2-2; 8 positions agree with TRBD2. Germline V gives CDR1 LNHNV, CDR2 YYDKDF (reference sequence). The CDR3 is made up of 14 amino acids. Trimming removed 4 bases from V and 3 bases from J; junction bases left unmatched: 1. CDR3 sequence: CATSKLADTGELFF. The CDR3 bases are TGTGCCACCAGCAAACTAGCGGACACCGGGGAGCTGTTTTTT.

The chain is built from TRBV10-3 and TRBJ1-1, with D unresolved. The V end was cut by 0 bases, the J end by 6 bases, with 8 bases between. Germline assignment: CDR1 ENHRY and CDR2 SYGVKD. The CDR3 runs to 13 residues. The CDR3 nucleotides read TGTGCCATCAGTGAGTCGAATGGGCCTGAAGCTTTCTTT. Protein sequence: CAISESNGPEAFF.

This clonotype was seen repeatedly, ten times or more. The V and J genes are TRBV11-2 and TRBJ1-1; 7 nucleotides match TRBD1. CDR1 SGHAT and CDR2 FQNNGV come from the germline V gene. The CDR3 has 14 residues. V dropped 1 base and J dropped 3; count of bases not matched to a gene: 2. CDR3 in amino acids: CASSLAGGYTEAFF. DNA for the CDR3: TGTGCCAGCAGCTTAGCAGGGGGGTACACTGAAGCTTTCTTT.

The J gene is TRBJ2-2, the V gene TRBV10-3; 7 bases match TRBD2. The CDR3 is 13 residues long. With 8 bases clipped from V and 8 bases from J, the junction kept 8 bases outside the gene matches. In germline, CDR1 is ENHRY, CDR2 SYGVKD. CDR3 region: CAIGSREGGELFF. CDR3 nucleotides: TGTGCCATCGGGAGCAGGGAGGGGGGGGAGCTGTTTTTT.

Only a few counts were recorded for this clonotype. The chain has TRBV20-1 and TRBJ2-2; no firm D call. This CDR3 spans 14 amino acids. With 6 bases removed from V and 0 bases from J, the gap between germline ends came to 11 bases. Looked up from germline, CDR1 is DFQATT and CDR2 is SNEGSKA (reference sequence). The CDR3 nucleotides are TGCAGTGCGCCGGACGCGACGAACACCGGGGAGCTGTTTTTT. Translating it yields CSAPDATNTGELFF.

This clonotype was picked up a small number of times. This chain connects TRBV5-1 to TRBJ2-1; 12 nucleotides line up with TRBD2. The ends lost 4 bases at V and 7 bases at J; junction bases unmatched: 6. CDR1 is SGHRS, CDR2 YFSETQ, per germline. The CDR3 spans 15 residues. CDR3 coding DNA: TGCGCCAGCAGCGAGGGACTAGCGGGTGTAAATGAGCAGTTCTTC. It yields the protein CASSEGLAGVNEQFF.

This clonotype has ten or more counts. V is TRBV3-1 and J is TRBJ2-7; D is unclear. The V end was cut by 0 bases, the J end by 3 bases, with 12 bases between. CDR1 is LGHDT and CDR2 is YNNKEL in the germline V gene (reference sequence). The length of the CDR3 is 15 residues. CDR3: CASSQDLSEHYEQYF. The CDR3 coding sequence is TGTGCCAGCAGCCAAGATTTATCAGAACACTACGAGCAGTACTTC.

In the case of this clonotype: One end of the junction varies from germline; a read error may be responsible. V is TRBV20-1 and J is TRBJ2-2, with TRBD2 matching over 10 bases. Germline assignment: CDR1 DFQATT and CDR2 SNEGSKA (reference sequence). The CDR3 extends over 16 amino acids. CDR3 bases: TGCAGTGCTCGAGATACTAGCGGGACCTACACCGGGGAGCTGTTTTTT. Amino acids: CSARDTSGTYTGELFF.

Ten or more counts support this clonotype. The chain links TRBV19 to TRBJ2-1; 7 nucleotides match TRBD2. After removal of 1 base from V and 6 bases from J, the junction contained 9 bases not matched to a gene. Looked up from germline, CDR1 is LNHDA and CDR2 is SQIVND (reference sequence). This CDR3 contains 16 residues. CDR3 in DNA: TGTGCCAGTAGTATAGGAGTCACTAGCGATTTCAATGAGCAGTTCTTC. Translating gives CASSIGVTSDFNEQFF.

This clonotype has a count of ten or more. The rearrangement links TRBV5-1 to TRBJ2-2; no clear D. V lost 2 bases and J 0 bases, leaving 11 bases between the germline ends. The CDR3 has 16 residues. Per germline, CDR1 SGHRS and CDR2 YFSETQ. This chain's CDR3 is CASSLLWATNTGELFF. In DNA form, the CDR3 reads TGCGCCAGCAGCTTACTTTGGGCGACGAACACCGGGGAGCTGTTTTTT.

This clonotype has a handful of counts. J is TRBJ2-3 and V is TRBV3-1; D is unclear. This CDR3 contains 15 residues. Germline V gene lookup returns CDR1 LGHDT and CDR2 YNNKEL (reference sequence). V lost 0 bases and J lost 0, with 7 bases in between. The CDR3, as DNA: TGTGCCAGCAGCCAAGAAGGCGTTAGCACAGATACGCAGTATTTT. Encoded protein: CASSQEGVSTDTQYF.

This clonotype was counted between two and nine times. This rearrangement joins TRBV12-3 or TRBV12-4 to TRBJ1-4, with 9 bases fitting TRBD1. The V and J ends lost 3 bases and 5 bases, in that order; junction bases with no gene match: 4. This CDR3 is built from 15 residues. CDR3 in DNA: TGTGCCAGCAGTTTGACAGGGGGTTGGAATGAAAAACTGTTTTTT. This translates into CASSLTGGWNEKLFF.

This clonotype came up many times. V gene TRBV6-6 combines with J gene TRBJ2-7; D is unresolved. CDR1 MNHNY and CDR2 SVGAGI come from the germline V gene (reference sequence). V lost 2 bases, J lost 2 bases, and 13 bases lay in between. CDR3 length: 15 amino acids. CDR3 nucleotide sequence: TGTGCCAGCAGTTACCATGGACGGGCGACCTACGAGCAGTACTTC. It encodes CASSYHGRATYEQYF.

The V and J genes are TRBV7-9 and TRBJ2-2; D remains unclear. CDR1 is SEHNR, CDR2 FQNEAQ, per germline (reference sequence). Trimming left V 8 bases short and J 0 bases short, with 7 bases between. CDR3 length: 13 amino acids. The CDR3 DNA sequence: TGTGCCAGCGGCAGAACGAACACCGGGGAGCTGTTTTTT. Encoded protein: CASGRTNTGELFF.

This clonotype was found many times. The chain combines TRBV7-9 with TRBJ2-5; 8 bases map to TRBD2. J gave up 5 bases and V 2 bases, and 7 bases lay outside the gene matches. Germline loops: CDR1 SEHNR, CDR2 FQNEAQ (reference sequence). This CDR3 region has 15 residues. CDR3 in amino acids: CASSLRTGGSETQYF. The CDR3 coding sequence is TGTGCCAGCAGCTTAAGAACGGGAGGGTCCGAGACCCAGTACTTC.

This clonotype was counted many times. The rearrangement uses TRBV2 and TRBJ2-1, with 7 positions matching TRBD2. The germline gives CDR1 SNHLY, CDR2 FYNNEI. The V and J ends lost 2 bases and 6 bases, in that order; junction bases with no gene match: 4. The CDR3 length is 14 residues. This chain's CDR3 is CASSEFREGNEQFF. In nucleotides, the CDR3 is TGTGCCAGCAGTGAATTTAGGGAGGGCAATGAGCAGTTCTTC. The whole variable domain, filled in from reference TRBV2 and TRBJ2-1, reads EPEVTQTPSHQVTQMGQEVILRCVPISNHLYFYWYRQILGQKVEFLVSFYNNEISEKSEIFDDQFSVERPDGSNFTLKIRSTKLEDSAMYFCASSEFREGNEQFFGPGTRLTVL.

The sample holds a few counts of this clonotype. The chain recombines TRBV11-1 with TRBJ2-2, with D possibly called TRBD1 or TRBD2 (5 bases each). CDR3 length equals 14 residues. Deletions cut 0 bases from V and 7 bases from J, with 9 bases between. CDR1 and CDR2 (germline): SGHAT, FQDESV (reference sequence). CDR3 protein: CASSLARAGGELFF. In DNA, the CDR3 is TGTGCCAGCAGCTTAGCCAGGGCGGGCGGGGAGCTGTTTTTT.

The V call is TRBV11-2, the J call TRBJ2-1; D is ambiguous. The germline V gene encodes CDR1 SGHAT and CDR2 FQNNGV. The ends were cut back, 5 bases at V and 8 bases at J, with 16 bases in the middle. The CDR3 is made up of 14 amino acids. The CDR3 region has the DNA TGTGCCAGCAGCCCATTCGTTGGCGTCGATGAGCAGTTCTTC. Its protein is CASSPFVGVDEQFF.

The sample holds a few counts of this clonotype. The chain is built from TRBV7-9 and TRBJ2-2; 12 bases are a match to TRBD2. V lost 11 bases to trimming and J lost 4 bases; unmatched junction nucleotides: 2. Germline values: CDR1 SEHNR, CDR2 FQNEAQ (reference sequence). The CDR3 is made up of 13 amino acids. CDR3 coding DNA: TGTGCCTGGACTAGCGGGATCACCGGGGAGCTGTTTTTT. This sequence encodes CAWTSGITGELFF.

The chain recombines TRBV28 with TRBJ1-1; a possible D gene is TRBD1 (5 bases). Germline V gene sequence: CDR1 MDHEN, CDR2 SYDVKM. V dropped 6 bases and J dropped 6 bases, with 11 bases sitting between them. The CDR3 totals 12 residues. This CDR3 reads CASRPQAAEAFF. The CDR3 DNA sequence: TGTGCCAGCAGACCACAGGCAGCTGAAGCTTTCTTT. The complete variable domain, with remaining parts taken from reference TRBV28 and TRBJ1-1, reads DVKVTQSSRYLVKRTGEKVFLECVQDMDHENMFWYRQDPGLGLRLIYFSYDVKMKEKGDIPEGYSVSREKKERFSLILESASTNQTSMYLCASRPQAAEAFFGQGTRLTVV.

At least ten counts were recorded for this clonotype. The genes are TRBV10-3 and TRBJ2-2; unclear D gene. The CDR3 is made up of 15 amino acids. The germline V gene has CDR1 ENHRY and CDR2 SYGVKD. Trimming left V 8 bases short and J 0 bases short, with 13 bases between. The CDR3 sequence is CAISERSSNTGELFF. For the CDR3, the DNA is TGTGCCATCTCGGAGAGGTCATCGAACACCGGGGAGCTGTTTTTT.